This TCR beta chain derives from a study of blood T cell repertoires in COVID-19. Whole-study context: Acute and convalescent COVID-19 specimens originated in the United States, Italy and Spain.

In the authors' workflow: For nucleated cells, counts were estimated from reference gene primer amplification. Generated by immunoSEQ multiplex PCR, the TCRdb table keeps only in-frame clones and is missing some. That table gives V, J and clone size, and the DNA gave D and trimming. The sample records fewer than 400,000 clones, around 88% being singletons. The V gene's germline CDR1 is KGHDR and CDR2 SFDVKD. The V and J ends lost 4 bases and 7 bases, in that order; junction bases with no gene match: 8. The CDR3 contains 15 residues. Sample: peripheral blood. This sequence originates from a man aged 25 to 40 with active or convalescent COVID-19. The chain is built from TRBV24-1 and TRBJ1-4; 7 bases fit TRBD1. The CDR3 DNA reads as TGTGCCACCAGTGACACATCGACAGGGATTGAAAAACTGTTTTTT. Translating gives CATSDTSTGIEKLFF.